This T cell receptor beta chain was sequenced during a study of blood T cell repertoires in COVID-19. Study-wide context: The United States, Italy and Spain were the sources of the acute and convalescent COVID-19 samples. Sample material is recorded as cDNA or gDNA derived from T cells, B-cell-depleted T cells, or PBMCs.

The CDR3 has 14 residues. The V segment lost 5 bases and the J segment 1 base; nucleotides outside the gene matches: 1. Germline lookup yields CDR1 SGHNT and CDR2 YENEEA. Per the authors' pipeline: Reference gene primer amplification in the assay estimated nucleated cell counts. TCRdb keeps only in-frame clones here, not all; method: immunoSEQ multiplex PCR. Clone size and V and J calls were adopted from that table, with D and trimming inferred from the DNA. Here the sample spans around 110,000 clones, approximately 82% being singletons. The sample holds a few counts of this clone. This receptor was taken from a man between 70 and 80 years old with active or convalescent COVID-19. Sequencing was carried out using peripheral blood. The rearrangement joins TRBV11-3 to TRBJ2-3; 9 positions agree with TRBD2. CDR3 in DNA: TGTGCCAGCAGCCGGACTAGCGGCACAGATACGCAGTATTTT. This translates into CASSRTSGTDTQYF.